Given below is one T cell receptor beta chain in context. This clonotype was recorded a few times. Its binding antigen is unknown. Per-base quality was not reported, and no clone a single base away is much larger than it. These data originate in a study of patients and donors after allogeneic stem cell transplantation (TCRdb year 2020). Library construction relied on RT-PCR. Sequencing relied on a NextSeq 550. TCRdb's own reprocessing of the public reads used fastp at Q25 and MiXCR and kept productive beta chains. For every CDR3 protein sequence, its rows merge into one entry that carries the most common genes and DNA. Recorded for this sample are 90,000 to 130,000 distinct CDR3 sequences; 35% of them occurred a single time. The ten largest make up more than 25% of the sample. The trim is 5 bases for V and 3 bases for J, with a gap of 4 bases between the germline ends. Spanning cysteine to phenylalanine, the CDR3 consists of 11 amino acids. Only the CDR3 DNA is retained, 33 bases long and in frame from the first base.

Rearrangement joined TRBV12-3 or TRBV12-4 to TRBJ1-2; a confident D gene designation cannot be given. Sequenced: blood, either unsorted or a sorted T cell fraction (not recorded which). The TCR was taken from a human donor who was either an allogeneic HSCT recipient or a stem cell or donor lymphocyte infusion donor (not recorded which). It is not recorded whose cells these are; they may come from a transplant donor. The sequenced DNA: TGTGCCAGCAGTAGGGACTATGGCTACACCTTC. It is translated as CASSRDYGYTF.